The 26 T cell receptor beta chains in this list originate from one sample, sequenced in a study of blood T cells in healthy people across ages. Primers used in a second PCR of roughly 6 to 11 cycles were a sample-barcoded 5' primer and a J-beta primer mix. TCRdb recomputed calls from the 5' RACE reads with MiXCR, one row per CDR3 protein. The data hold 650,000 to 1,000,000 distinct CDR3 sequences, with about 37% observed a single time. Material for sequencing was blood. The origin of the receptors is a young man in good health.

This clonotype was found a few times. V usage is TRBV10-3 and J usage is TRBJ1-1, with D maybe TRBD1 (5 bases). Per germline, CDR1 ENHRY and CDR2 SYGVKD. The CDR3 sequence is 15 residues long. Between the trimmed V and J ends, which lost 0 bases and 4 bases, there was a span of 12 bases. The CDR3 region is CAISESSGSSTEAFF. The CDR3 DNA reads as TGTGCCATCAGTGAGTCGTCAGGGTCGAGCACTGAAGCTTTCTTT.

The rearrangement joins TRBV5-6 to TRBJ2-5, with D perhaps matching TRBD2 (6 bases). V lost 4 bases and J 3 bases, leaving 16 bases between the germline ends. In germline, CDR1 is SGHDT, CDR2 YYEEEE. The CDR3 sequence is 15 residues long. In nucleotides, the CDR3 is TGTGCCAGCAGCCTCCCGGGGGACGGAGAAGAGACCCAGTACTTC. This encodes CASSLPGDGEETQYF.

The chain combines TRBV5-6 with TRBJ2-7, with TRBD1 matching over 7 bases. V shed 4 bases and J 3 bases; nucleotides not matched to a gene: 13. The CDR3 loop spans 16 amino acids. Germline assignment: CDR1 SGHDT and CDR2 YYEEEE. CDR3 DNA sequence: TGTGCCAGCAGCCTCTTCCGGGACAGAGAGCTCTACGAGCAGTACTTC. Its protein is CASSLFRDRELYEQYF.

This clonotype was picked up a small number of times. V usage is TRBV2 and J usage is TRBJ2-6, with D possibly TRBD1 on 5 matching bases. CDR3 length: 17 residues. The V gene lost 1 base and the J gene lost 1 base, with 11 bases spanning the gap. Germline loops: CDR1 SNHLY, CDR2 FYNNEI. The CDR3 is CASSEVGQKSGANVLTF. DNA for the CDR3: TGTGCCAGCAGTGAAGTGGGGCAAAAGTCTGGGGCCAACGTCCTGACTTTC.

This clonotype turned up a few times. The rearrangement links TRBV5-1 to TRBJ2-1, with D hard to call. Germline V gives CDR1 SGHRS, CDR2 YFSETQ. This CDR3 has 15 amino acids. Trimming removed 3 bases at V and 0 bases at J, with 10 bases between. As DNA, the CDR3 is TGCGCCAGCAGCTACGAGGTTCGCTCCTACAATGAGCAGTTCTTC. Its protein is CASSYEVRSYNEQFF.

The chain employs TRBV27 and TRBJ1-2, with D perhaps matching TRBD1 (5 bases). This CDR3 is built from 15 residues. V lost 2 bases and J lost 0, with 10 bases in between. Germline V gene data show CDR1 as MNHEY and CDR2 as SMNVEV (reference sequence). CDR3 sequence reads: CASSLPRGANYGYTF. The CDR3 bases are TGTGCCAGCAGTTTACCCAGAGGGGCTAACTATGGCTACACCTTC.

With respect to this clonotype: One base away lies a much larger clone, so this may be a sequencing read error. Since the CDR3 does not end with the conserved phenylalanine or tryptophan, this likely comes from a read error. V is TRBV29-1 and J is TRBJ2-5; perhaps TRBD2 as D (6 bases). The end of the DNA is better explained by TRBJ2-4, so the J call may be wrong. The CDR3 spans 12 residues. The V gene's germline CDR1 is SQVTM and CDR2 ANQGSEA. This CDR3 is CSVADGGDIQYL. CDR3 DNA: TGCAGCGTGGCGGACGGAGGGGACATTCAGTACTTG.

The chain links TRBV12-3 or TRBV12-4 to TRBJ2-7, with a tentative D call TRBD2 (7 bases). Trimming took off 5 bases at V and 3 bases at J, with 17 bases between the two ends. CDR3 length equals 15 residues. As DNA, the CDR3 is TGTGCCAGCAGTCCGAGGGGGGGTCTTAACTACGAGCAGTACTTC. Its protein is CASSPRGGLNYEQYF.

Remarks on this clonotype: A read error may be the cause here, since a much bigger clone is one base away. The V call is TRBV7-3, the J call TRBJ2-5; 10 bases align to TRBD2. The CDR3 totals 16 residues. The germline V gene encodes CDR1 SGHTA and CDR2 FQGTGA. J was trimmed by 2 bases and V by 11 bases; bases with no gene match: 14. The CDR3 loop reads CAGTKWASGSQETQYF. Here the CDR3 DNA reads TGTGCCGGCACCAAATGGGCTAGCGGGAGTCAAGAGACCCAGTACTTC.

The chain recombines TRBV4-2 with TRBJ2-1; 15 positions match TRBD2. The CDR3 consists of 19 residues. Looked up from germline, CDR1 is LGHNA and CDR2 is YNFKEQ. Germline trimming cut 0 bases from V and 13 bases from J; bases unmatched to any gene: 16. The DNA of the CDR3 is TGTGCCAGCAGCCAAGACGGACTAGCGGGGGGGCCAAGTCAAGAGACCCAGTTCTTC. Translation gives CASSQDGLAGGPSQETQFF.

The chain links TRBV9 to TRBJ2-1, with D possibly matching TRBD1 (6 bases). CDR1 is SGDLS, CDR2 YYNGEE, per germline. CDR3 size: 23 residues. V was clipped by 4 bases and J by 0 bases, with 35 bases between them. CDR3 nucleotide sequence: TGTGCCAGCAGCTCTCCACTAACCAAGGGGGAAGTTGTAGCCTTGATCTCCTACAATGAGCAGTTCTTC. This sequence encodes CASSSPLTKGEVVALISYNEQFF.

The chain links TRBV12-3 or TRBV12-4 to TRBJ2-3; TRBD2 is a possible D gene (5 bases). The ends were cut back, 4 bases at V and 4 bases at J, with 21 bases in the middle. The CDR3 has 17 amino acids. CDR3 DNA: TGTGCCAGCAGTTCTTCCGCCCGGGAAACAAGGGCAGATACGCAGTATTTT. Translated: CASSSSARETRADTQYF.

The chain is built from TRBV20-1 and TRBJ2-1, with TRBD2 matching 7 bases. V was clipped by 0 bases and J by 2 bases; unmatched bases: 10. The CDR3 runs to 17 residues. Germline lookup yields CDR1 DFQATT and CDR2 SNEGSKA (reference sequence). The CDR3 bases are TGCAGTGCTAGAGATACCGCTCGGGGGGAGACCTACAATGAGCAGTTCTTC. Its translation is CSARDTARGETYNEQFF.

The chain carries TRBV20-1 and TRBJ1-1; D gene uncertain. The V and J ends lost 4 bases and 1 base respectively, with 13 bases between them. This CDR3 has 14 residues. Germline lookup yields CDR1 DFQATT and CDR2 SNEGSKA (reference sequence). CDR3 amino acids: CSAIKPAQNTEAFF. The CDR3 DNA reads TGCAGTGCTATCAAGCCTGCACAGAACACTGAAGCTTTCTTT.

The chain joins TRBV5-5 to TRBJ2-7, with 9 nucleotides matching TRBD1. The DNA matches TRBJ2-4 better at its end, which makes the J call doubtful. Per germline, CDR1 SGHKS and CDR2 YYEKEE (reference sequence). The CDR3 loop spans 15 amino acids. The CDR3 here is CASSSPGQGWGIQYF. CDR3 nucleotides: TGTGCCAGCAGCTCACCGGGACAGGGATGGGGCATTCAGTACTTC.

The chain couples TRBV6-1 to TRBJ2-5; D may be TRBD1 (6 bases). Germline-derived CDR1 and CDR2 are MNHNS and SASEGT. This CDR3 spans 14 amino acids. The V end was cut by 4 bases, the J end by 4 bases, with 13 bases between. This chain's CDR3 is CASSVSRGGETQYF. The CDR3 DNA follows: TGTGCCAGCAGTGTCAGCAGGGGTGGAGAGACCCAGTACTTC.

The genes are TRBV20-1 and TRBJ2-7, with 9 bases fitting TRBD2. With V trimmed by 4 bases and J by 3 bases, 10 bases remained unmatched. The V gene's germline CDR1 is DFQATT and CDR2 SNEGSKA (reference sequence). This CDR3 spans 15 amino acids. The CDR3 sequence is CSANPPSGDLYEQYF. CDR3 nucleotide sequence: TGCAGTGCTAACCCCCCTAGCGGGGACCTCTACGAGCAGTACTTC.

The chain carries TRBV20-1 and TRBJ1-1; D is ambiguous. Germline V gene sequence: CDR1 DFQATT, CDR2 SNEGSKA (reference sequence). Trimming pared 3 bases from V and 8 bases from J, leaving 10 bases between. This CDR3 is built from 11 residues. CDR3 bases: TGCAGTGCTAGTTACGGCCCCGAAGCTTTCTTT. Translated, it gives CSASYGPEAFF.

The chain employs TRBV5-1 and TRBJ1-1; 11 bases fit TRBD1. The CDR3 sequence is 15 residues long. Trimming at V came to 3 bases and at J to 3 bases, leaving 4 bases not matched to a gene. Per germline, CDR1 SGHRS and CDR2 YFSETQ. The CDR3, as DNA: TGCGCCAGCAGCTACTCGGGACAGGGGGACACTGAAGCTTTCTTT. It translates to CASSYSGQGDTEAFF. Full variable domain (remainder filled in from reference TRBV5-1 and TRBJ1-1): KAGVTQTPRYLIKTRGQQVTLSCSPISGHRSVSWYQQTPGQGLQFLFEYFSETQRNKGNFPGRFSGRQFSNSRSEMNVSTLELGDSALYLCASSYSGQGDTEAFFGQGTRLTVV.

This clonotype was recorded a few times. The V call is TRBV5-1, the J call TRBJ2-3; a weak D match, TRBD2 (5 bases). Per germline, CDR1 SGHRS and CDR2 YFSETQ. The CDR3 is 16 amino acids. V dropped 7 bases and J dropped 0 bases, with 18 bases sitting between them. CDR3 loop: CASSGRGLTSTDTQYF. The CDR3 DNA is TGCGCCAGCTCCGGGCGAGGGCTCACTAGCACAGATACGCAGTATTTT.

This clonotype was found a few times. CDR3 loop: CASSLKGVKRDTQYF. Written as DNA, the CDR3 is TGCGCCAGCAGCTTGAAAGGGGTCAAGAGAGATACGCAGTATTTT. This sequence joins TRBV5-1 and TRBJ2-3; TRBD1 is a possible D gene (5 bases). Trimming stripped 1 base from V and 5 bases from J, with 14 bases between. Germline CDR1 SGHRS, CDR2 YFSETQ. The CDR3 consists of 15 residues. Variable domain in full (rest from reference TRBV5-1 and TRBJ2-3): KAGVTQTPRYLIKTRGQQVTLSCSPISGHRSVSWYQQTPGQGLQFLFEYFSETQRNKGNFPGRFSGRQFSNSRSEMNVSTLELGDSALYLCASSLKGVKRDTQYFGPGTRLTVL.

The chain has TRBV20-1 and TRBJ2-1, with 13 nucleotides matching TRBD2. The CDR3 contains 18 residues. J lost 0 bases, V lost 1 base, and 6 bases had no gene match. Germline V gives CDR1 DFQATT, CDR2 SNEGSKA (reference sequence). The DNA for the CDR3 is TGCAGTGCTAGAGGCGGACTAGCGGGGGCCTCCTCCTACAATGAGCAGTTCTTC. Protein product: CSARGGLAGASSYNEQFF.

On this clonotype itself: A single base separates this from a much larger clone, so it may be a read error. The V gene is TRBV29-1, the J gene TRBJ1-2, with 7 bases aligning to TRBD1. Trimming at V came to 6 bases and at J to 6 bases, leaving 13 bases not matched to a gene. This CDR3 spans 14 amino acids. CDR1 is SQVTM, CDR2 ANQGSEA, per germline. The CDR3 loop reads CSVAPSTGVNGYTF. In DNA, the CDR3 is TGCAGCGTGGCCCCCAGTACAGGGGTCAATGGCTACACCTTC.

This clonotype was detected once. CDR3 loop: CAISTGIGDGQFF. CDR3 nucleotides: TGTGCCATTTCAACAGGTATTGGCGATGGGCAGTTCTTC. This chain links TRBV10-3 with TRBJ2-1; TRBD1 is a possible D gene (5 bases). This CDR3 region has 13 residues. Germline lookup yields CDR1 ENHRY and CDR2 SYGVKD. V lost 9 bases and J 12 bases, leaving 21 bases between the germline ends.

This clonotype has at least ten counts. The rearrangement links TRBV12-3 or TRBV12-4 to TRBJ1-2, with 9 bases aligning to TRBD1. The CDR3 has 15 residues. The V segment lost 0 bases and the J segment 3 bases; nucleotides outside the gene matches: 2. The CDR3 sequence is CASSLAGQGHYGYTF. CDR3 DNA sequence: TGTGCCAGCAGTTTAGCGGGACAGGGACACTATGGCTACACCTTC.

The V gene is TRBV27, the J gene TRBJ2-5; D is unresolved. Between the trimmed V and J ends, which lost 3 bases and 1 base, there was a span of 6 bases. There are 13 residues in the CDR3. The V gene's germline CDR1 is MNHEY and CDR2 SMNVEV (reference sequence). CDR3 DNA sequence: TGTGCCAGCAGTTTGATTCCCCAAGAGACCCAGTACTTC. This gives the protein CASSLIPQETQYF.